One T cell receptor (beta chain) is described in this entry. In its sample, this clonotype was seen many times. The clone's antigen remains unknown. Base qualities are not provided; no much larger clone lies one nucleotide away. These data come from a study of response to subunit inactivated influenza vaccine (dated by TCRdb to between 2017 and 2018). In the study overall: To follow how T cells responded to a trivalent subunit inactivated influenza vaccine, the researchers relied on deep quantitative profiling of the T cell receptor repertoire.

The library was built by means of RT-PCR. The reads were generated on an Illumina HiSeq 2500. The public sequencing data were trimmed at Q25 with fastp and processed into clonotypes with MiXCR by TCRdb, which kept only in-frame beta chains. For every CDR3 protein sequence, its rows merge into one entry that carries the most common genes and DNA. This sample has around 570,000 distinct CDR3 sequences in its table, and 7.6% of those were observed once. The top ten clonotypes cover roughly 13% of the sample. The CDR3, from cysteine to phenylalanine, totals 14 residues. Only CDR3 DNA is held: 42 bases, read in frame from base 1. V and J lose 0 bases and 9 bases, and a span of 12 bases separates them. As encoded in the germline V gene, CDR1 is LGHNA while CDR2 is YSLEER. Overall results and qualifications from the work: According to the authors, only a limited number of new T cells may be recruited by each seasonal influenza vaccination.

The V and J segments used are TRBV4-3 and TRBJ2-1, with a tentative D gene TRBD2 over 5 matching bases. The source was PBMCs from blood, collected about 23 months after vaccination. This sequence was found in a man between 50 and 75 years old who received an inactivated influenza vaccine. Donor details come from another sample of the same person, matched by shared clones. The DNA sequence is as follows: TGCGCCAGCAGCCAAGAATCTAGAGGGAGTGAGCAGTTCTTC. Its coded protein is CASSQESRGSEQFF.